These T cell receptor beta chains were read from a single sample in a study of T cell responses to AZD1222 COVID-19 vaccine. The assay was immunoSEQ multiplex PCR, and TCRdb's table has in-frame clones only and misses some. The sample lists 140,000 to 150,000 clones, roughly 91% seen once, with 1.4% to 1.5% in the top ten. The material was peripheral blood, obtained on day 0 of AZD1222 vaccination. These receptors were obtained from an adult in good health. Both conserved end residues are part of each CDR3. D genes are given only for firm matches. Expanded clones get a size class; other rows say once, few or many, or leave the size out.

.	TRBV15	TRBJ2-5	.	CATSRAGDLETQYF	TGTGCCACCAGCAGGGCCGGGGACCTGGAGACCCAGTACTTC
TRBD1	TRBV5-8	TRBJ2-2	.	CASSLGDRETGELFF	TGTGCCAGCAGCTTAGGAGACAGGGAGACCGGGGAGCTGTTTTTT
TRBD2	TRBV5-4	TRBJ2-5	.	CASSSPVAGGVVQETQYF	TGTGCCAGCAGCTCCCCGGTAGCGGGAGGGGTAGTGCAAGAGACCCAGTACTTC
.	TRBV18	TRBJ2-7	.	CASSPAWGLFPDEQYF	TGTGCCAGCTCACCCGCGTGGGGACTCTTTCCTGACGAGCAGTACTTC
.	TRBV28	TRBJ1-1	.	CASSIGHIRAFTEAFF	TGTGCCAGCAGTATCGGTCATATTAGGGCCTTCACTGAAGCTTTCTTT
.	TRBV7-2	TRBJ2-2	.	CASSTWHRTGEELFF	TGTGCCAGCAGCACCTGGCACCGAACCGGTGAGGAGCTGTTTTTT
.	TRBV19	TRBJ1-5	.	CASSTRQIQHF	TGTGCCAGTAGTACCCGACAGATCCAGCATTTT
.	TRBV7-9	TRBJ2-1	.	CASSYLAQQFF	TGTGCCAGCAGCTACCTAGCGCAGCAGTTCTTC
.	TRBV27	TRBJ1-5	.	CASSGTPLNQPQHF	TGTGCCAGCAGTGGGACCCCGCTCAATCAGCCCCAGCATTTT
.	TRBV2	TRBJ1-1	.	CASSEGVGRGNTEAFF	TGTGCCAGCAGTGAAGGGGTGGGCAGGGGGAACACTGAAGCTTTCTTT
.	TRBV24-1	TRBJ1-4	.	CATGHLNEKLFF	TGTGCCACCGGGCACCTTAATGAAAAACTGTTTTTT
.	TRBV19	TRBJ1-5	.	CASSTLTGGGPKNQPQHF	TGTGCCAGTAGTACGTTGACAGGTGGGGGTCCCAAGAATCAGCCCCAGCATTTT
TRBD1	TRBV5-6	TRBJ2-6	.	CASSWATQGLSGANVLTF	TGTGCCAGCAGCTGGGCGACACAGGGGCTCTCTGGGGCCAACGTCCTGACTTTC
.	TRBV30	TRBJ1-2	.	CAWSSFVRQRTNYGYTF	TGTGCCTGGAGTTCCTTCGTCAGGCAGCGTACTAACTATGGCTACACCTTC
TRBD2	TRBV7-2	TRBJ2-7	.	CASSLVASGRREQYF	TGTGCCAGCAGCTTAGTCGCTAGCGGACGTCGGGAGCAGTACTTC
.	TRBV13	TRBJ2-7	.	CASSLKVSTLHEQYF	TGTGCCAGCAGCTTAAAAGTGAGCACGCTCCACGAGCAGTACTTC
.	TRBV18	TRBJ2-5	.	CASSPPSKGETQYF	TGTGCCAGCTCACCACCCAGTAAGGGAGAGACCCAGTACTTC
.	TRBV19	TRBJ1-2	.	CASSTGRSYGYTF	TGTGCCAGTAGTACCGGTAGGAGCTATGGCTACACCTTC
TRBD2	TRBV4-2	TRBJ2-7	.	CASSQVSSGGDEQYF	TGTGCCAGCAGCCAAGTCTCTAGCGGGGGGGACGAGCAGTACTTC
.	TRBV27	TRBJ2-5	.	CASSLRGFQETQYF	TGTGCCAGCAGTTTAAGGGGGTTCCAAGAGACCCAGTACTTC
.	TRBV6-5	TRBJ2-1	.	CASSYEGSYNEQFF	TGTGCCAGCAGTTATGAGGGGTCCTACAATGAGCAGTTCTTC
TRBD2	TRBV10-3	TRBJ2-7	.	CAIRLAGTYEQYF	TGTGCCATCCGACTAGCCGGGACCTACGAGCAGTACTTC
.	TRBV4-1	TRBJ1-4	.	CASSQDRGGEKLFF	TGCGCCAGCAGCCAAGACAGGGGCGGGGAAAAACTGTTTTTT
TRBD1	TRBV24-1	TRBJ1-6	.	CATSDSGQVAGLALHF	TGTGCCACCAGTGATTCCGGACAGGTCGCCGGTCTGGCCCTCCACTTT
.	TRBV27	TRBJ2-5	once	CASSLLPQETQYF	TGTGCCAGCAGTCTTCTCCCGCAAGAGACCCAGTACTTC
.	TRBV6-2/TRBV6-3	TRBJ1-5	.	CASSSRRMNQPQHF	TGTGCCAGCAGTTCACGCAGAATGAATCAGCCCCAGCATTTT
.	TRBV20-1	TRBJ2-7	.	CSASGQTYEQYF	TGCAGTGCTAGTGGACAGACCTACGAGCAGTACTTC
.	TRBV4-3	TRBJ2-7	.	CASSQVGAGEQYF	TGCGCCAGCAGCCAAGTGGGGGCCGGCGAGCAGTACTTC
.	TRBV7-2	TRBJ1-2	.	CASSSTPLGVGYTF	TGTGCCAGCAGCTCCACCCCCCTGGGCGTGGGCTACACCTTC
TRBD2	TRBV7-3	TRBJ2-1	.	CASSLAAGGSYNEQFF	TGTGCCAGCAGCTTAGCAGCGGGGGGGTCCTACAATGAGCAGTTCTTC
.	TRBV20-1	TRBJ2-5	.	CSARGPIQYF	TGCAGTGCCCGGGGACCAATCCAGTACTTC
.	TRBV30	TRBJ1-5	.	CAWSPTRPSNQPQHF	TGTGCCTGGAGTCCCACCCGTCCTAGCAATCAGCCCCAGCATTTT
.	TRBV6-2/TRBV6-3	TRBJ1-5	once	CASSFRGGPTRRGPNQPQHF	TGTGCCAGCAGTTTTAGGGGGGGTCCGACCAGGAGGGGACCCAATCAGCCCCAGCATTTT
.	TRBV19	TRBJ1-1	.	CASMFGGLGSEAFF	TGTGCCAGTATGTTCGGGGGGCTGGGGTCTGAAGCTTTCTTT
TRBD2	TRBV7-2	TRBJ2-2	.	CASSLAFSGGVGELFF	TGTGCCAGCAGCTTAGCATTTAGCGGGGGGGTCGGGGAGCTGTTTTTT
TRBD1	TRBV4-1	TRBJ2-2	.	CASSPGTGVTGELFF	TGCGCCAGCAGCCCCGGGACAGGTGTCACCGGGGAGCTGTTTTTT
TRBD2	TRBV6-2/TRBV6-3	TRBJ2-5	.	CASSHVSASGALQETQYF	TGTGCCAGCAGCCACGTATCGGCTAGCGGGGCCCTCCAAGAGACCCAGTACTTC
.	TRBV7-2	TRBJ2-1	.	CASRLGVVYNEQFF	TGTGCCAGCAGATTGGGAGTAGTATACAATGAGCAGTTCTTC
.	TRBV5-6	TRBJ2-1	.	CASSSTGEQFF	TGTGCCAGCAGCTCGACAGGAGAGCAGTTCTTC
.	TRBV5-6	TRBJ1-1	once	CASSLGFPTEAFF	TGTGCCAGCAGCTTGGGATTCCCCACTGAAGCTTTCTTT
.	TRBV5-1	TRBJ1-1	.	CASSSGAGNTEAFF	TGCGCCAGCAGCTCGGGAGCGGGGAACACTGAAGCTTTCTTT